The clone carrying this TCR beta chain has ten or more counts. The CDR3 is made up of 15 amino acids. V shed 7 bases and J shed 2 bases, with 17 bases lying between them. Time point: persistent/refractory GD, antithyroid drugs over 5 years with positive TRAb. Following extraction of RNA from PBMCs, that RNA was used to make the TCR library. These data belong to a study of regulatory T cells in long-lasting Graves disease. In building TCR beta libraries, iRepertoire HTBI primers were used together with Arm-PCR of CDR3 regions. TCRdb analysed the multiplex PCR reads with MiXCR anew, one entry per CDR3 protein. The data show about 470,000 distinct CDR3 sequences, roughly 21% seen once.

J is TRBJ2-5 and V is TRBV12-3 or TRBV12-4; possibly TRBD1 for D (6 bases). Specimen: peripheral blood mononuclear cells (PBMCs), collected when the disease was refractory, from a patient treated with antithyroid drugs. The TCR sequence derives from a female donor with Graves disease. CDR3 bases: TGTGCCAGCACCCACGGACAGACTCAGCAAGAGACCCAGTACTTC. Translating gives CASTHGQTQQETQYF.